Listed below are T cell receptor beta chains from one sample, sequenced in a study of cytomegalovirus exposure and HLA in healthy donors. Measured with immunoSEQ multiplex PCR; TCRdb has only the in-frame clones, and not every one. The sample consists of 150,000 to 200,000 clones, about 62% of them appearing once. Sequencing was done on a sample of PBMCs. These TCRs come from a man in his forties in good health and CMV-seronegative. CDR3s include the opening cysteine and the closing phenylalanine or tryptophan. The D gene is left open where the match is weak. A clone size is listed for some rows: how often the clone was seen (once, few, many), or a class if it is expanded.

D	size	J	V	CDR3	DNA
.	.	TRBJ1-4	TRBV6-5	CASSKTGRDEKLFF	TGTGCCAGCAGTAAGACAGGACGGGATGAAAAACTGTTTTTT
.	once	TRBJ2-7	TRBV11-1	CASSLGLSSYEQYF	TGTGCCAGCAGCTTAGGACTGAGCTCCTACGAGCAGTACTTC
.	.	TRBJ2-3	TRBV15	CATSRAGGYTGDTQYF	TGTGCCACCAGCAGAGCTGGGGGCTATACAGGAGATACGCAGTATTTT
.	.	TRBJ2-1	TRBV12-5	CASGWSHNEQFF	TGTGCTAGTGGTTGGAGCCACAATGAGCAGTTCTTC
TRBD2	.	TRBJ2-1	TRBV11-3	CASSLGLANEQFF	TGTGCCAGCAGCCTGGGACTAGCCAATGAGCAGTTCTTC
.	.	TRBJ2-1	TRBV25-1	CASSVRLGRYNEQFF	TGTGCCAGCAGCGTCCGGCTGGGGAGATACAATGAGCAGTTCTTC
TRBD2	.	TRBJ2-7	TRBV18	CASSQGLAGYYEQYF	TGTGCCAGCTCACAAGGACTAGCGGGATACTACGAGCAGTACTTC
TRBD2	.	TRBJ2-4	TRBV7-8	CASSFRFWREDAKNIQYF	TGTGCCAGCAGCTTCCGATTCTGGCGGGAGGATGCCAAAAACATTCAGTACTTC
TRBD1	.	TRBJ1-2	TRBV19	CASRSRDRGPNGYTF	TGTGCCAGTAGGTCCCGGGACAGGGGACCTAATGGCTACACCTTC
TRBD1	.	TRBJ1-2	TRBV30	CAWSDPGQPAYGYTF	TGTGCCTGGAGTGACCCGGGACAGCCAGCATATGGCTACACCTTC
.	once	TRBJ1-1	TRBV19	CASSAQMNTEAFF	TGTGCCAGTAGTGCCCAGATGAACACTGAAGCTTTCTTT
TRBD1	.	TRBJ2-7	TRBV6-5	CASSYDRGYEQYF	TGTGCCAGCAGTTACGACAGGGGATACGAGCAGTACTTC
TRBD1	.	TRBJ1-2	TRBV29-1	CSVEWGQGYGYTF	TGCAGCGTTGAGTGGGGACAGGGGTATGGCTACACCTTC
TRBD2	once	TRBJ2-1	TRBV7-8	CASSLLAGVYNEQFF	TGTGCCAGCAGCCTTCTAGCGGGAGTTTATAATGAGCAGTTCTTC
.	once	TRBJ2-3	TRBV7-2	CASSAHSGTSTDTQYF	TGTGCCAGCAGCGCCCATAGCGGTACTAGCACAGATACGCAGTATTTT
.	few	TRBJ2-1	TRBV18	CASSPSGLMDEQFF	TGTGCCAGCTCACCATCGGGACTCATGGATGAGCAGTTCTTC
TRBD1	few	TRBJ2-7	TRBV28	CASRYGQAPYEQYF	TGTGCCAGCAGATACGGACAGGCCCCCTACGAGCAGTACTTC
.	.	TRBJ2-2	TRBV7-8	CASSLSRVGELFF	TGTGCCAGCAGCTTGAGTCGGGTCGGGGAGCTGTTTTTT
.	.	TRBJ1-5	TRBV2	CASSERTSNQPQHF	TGTGCCAGCAGTGAACGCACAAGCAATCAGCCCCAGCATTTT
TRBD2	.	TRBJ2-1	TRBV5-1	CASSLDAGGNYNEQFF	TGCGCCAGCAGCTTGGATGCGGGAGGAAACTACAATGAGCAGTTCTTC
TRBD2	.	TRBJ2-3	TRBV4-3	CASSQELAGSTDTQYF	TGCGCCAGCAGCCAAGAACTAGCGGGGAGCACAGATACGCAGTATTTT
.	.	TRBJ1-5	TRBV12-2	CASRKTGYGNQPQHF	TGTGCAAGTCGCAAGACAGGTTACGGCAATCAGCCCCAGCATTTT
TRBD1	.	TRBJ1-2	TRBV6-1	CASSGRGRNYGYTF	TGTGCCAGCAGTGGAAGGGGGCGAAACTATGGCTACACCTTC
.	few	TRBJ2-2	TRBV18	CASSPGGTVTGELFF	TGTGCCAGCTCACCTGGAGGGACAGTCACCGGGGAGCTGTTTTTT
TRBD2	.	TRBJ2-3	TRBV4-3	CASSQASGGIGTQYF	TGCGCCAGCAGCCAAGCTAGCGGCGGGATTGGTACGCAGTATTTT
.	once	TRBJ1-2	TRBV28	CASSPPAEPNYGYTF	TGTGCCAGCAGCCCTCCTGCGGAACCAAACTATGGCTACACCTTC
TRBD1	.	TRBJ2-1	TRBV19	CASRRQGASSYNEQFF	TGTGCCAGTAGGCGACAGGGGGCCAGCTCCTACAATGAGCAGTTCTTC
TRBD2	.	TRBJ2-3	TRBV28	CASSSTGTRSASTDTQYF	TGTGCCAGCAGCTCGACCGGGACTAGGTCGGCTAGCACAGATACGCAGTATTTT
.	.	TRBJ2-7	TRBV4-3	CASSQDRQTTSYEQYF	TGCGCCAGCAGCCAAGATCGACAGACAACCTCTTACGAGCAGTACTTC
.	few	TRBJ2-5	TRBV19	CASSNLKKEETQYF	TGTGCCAGTAGTAACCTCAAGAAGGAGGAGACCCAGTACTTC
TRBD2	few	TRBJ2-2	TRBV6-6	CASSYERESGELFF	TGTGCCAGCAGTTACGAGCGGGAGAGCGGGGAGCTGTTTTTT
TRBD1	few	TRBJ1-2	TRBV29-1	CSVEDLYRDRVGGYTF	TGCAGCGTTGAAGATCTCTACCGGGACAGGGTTGGTGGCTACACCTTC
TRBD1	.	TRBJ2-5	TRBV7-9	CASSPGDSRETQYF	TGTGCCAGCAGCCCAGGGGACAGCCGGGAGACCCAGTACTTC
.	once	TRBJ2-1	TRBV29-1	CSVEDWSVAGGNEQFF	TGCAGCGTTGAAGATTGGTCGGTGGCAGGGGGGAATGAGCAGTTCTTC
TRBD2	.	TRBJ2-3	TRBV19	CASTLLAGGLDTQYF	TGTGCCAGTACCCTCCTAGCGGGAGGGTTAGATACGCAGTATTTT
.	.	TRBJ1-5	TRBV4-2	CASSQARDYNQPQHF	TGTGCCAGCAGCCAAGCCAGGGACTACAATCAGCCCCAGCATTTT
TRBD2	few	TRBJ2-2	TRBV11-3	CASSLGGLAGGPGGELFF	TGTGCCAGCAGCTTAGGAGGACTAGCGGGAGGGCCTGGCGGGGAGCTGTTTTTT
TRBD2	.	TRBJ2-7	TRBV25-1	CASSETSGGWEQYF	TGTGCCAGCAGTGAGACTAGCGGGGGGTGGGAGCAGTACTTC
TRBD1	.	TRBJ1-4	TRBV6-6	CASRISDRGEDEKLFF	TGTGCCAGCCGCATCTCAGACAGGGGAGAAGATGAAAAACTGTTTTTT
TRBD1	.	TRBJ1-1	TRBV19	CASSMGTGGITEAFF	TGTGCCAGTAGTATGGGGACAGGGGGGATCACTGAAGCTTTCTTT
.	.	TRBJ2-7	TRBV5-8	CASSRERTSYEQYF	TGTGCCAGCAGCCGCGAAAGAACTTCGTACGAGCAGTACTTC
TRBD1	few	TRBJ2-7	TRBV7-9	CASSWGQSSYEQYF	TGTGCCAGCAGCTGGGGACAGAGCTCCTACGAGCAGTACTTC
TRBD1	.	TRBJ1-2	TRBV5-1	CASSLEGGAGGYTF	TGCGCCAGCAGCTTGGAAGGGGGCGCAGGTGGCTACACCTTC
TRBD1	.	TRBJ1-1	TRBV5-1	CASSQRTGKNTEAFF	TGCGCCAGCAGCCAACGGACAGGGAAAAACACTGAAGCTTTCTTT
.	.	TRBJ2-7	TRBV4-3	CASSPQPPGGLKPYEQYF	TGCGCCAGCAGCCCCCAACCGCCTGGGGGACTGAAGCCTTACGAGCAGTACTTC
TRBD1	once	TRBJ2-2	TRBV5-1	CASSNGQGSTTGELFF	TGCGCCAGCAGCAATGGACAGGGGAGTACCACCGGGGAGCTGTTTTTT
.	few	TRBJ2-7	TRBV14	CASSQEEYRPLYEQYF	TGTGCCAGCAGCCAAGAGGAATACAGGCCGCTCTACGAGCAGTACTTC
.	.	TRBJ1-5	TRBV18	CASSQQPDIYSNQPQHF	TGTGCCAGCTCTCAACAGCCGGACATATATAGCAATCAGCCCCAGCATTTT
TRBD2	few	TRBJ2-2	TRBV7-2	CASSRGGASGRANTGELFF	TGTGCCAGCTCCCGGGGGGGGGCTAGCGGGAGGGCGAACACCGGGGAGCTGTTTTTT
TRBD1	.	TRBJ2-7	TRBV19	CASARDSSSSYEQYF	TGTGCCAGTGCGAGGGACAGTTCCAGCTCCTACGAGCAGTACTTC
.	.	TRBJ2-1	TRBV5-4	CASSLSRTSSNNEQFF	TGTGCCAGCAGCTTGTCCCGAACTAGCTCCAACAATGAGCAGTTCTTC
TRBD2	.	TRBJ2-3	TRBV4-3	CASSQGPSGSAFKWEDTQYF	TGCGCCAGCAGCCAAGGGCCTAGCGGGAGTGCTTTTAAATGGGAAGATACGCAGTATTTT